These T cell receptor beta chains were read from a single sample in a study of a mutant IDH1 vaccine in newly diagnosed glioma. For these TCRs, the target antigens are not known. This table comes from immunoSEQ multiplex PCR, and its TCRdb copy is limited to in-frame clones, with some not included. Among over 55,000 clones listed, approximately 80% were seen once. This specimen consisted of PBMCs, obtained from a glioma patient whose treatment included an IDH1 peptide vaccine. These TCRs come from a middle-aged man with glioma. CDR3s include the opening cysteine and the closing phenylalanine or tryptophan. D genes are given only for firm matches. Some rows have no size entry. The others give once, few or many, or a class for an expanded clone.

v_call: TRBV5-1
d_call: TRBD1
j_call: TRBJ2-7
clone_size: .
cdr3_aa: CASSMTGPYEQYF
cdr3_nt: TGCGCCAGCAGCATGACAGGGCCCTACGAGCAGTACTTC

v_call: TRBV6-1
d_call: TRBD2
j_call: TRBJ2-3
clone_size: .
cdr3_aa: CASSPLAGSTDTQYF
cdr3_nt: TGTGCCAGCAGCCCACTAGCGGGAAGCACAGATACGCAGTATTTT

v_call: TRBV6-5
d_call: TRBD1
j_call: TRBJ2-7
clone_size: .
cdr3_aa: CASRGQGPYEQYF
cdr3_nt: TGTGCCAGCAGGGGACAGGGCCCCTACGAGCAGTACTTC

v_call: TRBV15
d_call: .
j_call: TRBJ1-5
clone_size: few
cdr3_aa: CATTPRGASNQPQHF
cdr3_nt: TGTGCCACCACTCCCAGGGGTGCTAGCAATCAGCCCCAGCATTTT

v_call: TRBV5-4
d_call: .
j_call: TRBJ2-7
clone_size: .
cdr3_aa: CASSPSTNLAHEQYF
cdr3_nt: TGCGCCAGCAGCCCCTCGACAAATCTAGCTCACGAGCAGTACTTC

v_call: TRBV7-2
d_call: TRBD2
j_call: TRBJ2-1
clone_size: .
cdr3_aa: CASSLASGLAYNEQFF
cdr3_nt: TGTGCCAGCAGCTTGGCCTCGGGACTAGCTTACAATGAGCAGTTCTTC

v_call: TRBV7-6
d_call: .
j_call: TRBJ1-1
clone_size: .
cdr3_aa: CASSLREGMNTEAFF
cdr3_nt: TGTGCCAGCAGCTTAAGAGAGGGGATGAACACTGAAGCTTTCTTT

v_call: TRBV9
d_call: .
j_call: TRBJ1-6
clone_size: .
cdr3_aa: CASSVASGSLGKNSPLHF
cdr3_nt: TGTGCCAGCAGCGTAGCTTCCGGCTCACTCGGGAAAAATTCACCCCTCCACTTT

v_call: TRBV7-2
d_call: TRBD2
j_call: TRBJ2-7
clone_size: .
cdr3_aa: CASSLRLAGEQYF
cdr3_nt: TGTGCCAGCAGCTTAAGACTAGCTGGCGAGCAGTACTTC

v_call: TRBV29-1
d_call: .
j_call: TRBJ2-5
clone_size: .
cdr3_aa: CSVEKAGVGETQYF
cdr3_nt: TGCAGCGTTGAAAAGGCAGGGGTCGGAGAGACCCAGTACTTC

v_call: TRBV19
d_call: TRBD2
j_call: TRBJ2-1
clone_size: .
cdr3_aa: CASRGGSSGSLEQFF
cdr3_nt: TGTGCCAGTAGAGGAGGGTCTAGCGGGAGCCTTGAGCAGTTCTTC

v_call: TRBV7-2
d_call: .
j_call: TRBJ1-3
clone_size: .
cdr3_aa: CASSLVSSLVSGNTIYF
cdr3_nt: TGTGCCAGCAGCTTAGTCAGCAGTTTAGTCTCTGGAAACACCATATATTTT

v_call: TRBV30
d_call: TRBD1
j_call: TRBJ1-5
clone_size: few
cdr3_aa: CAWSVLGQGKGQPQHF
cdr3_nt: TGTGCCTGGAGTGTACTGGGACAGGGAAAGGGACAGCCCCAGCATTTT

v_call: TRBV7-2
d_call: TRBD1
j_call: TRBJ2-2
clone_size: .
cdr3_aa: CASRGTANTGELFF
cdr3_nt: TGTGCCAGCAGAGGGACAGCGAACACCGGGGAGCTGTTTTTT

v_call: TRBV7-2
d_call: .
j_call: TRBJ2-2
clone_size: .
cdr3_aa: CASSLISFGELFF
cdr3_nt: TGTGCCAGCAGCTTAATTTCCTTTGGGGAGCTGTTTTTT

v_call: TRBV2
d_call: .
j_call: TRBJ1-2
clone_size: .
cdr3_aa: CASSERGYGYTF
cdr3_nt: TGTGCCAGCAGTGAAAGGGGATACGGCTACACCTTC

v_call: TRBV6-5
d_call: .
j_call: TRBJ2-3
clone_size: few
cdr3_aa: CASSSRRGTDTQYF
cdr3_nt: TGTGCCAGCAGTTCCCGGCGCGGCACAGATACGCAGTATTTT

v_call: TRBV7-3
d_call: .
j_call: TRBJ2-4
clone_size: .
cdr3_aa: CASSLRQDLAKNIQYF
cdr3_nt: TGTGCCAGCAGCCTACGACAAGACCTAGCCAAAAACATTCAGTACTTC

v_call: TRBV7-8
d_call: .
j_call: TRBJ1-5
clone_size: once
cdr3_aa: CASSLSSGFQPQHF
cdr3_nt: TGTGCCAGCAGCTTGTCGTCTGGGTTTCAGCCCCAGCATTTT

v_call: TRBV7-9
d_call: TRBD2
j_call: TRBJ2-7
clone_size: .
cdr3_aa: CASSLSLAEAYEQYF
cdr3_nt: TGTGCCAGCAGCTTATCGCTAGCGGAGGCCTACGAGCAGTACTTC

v_call: TRBV6-5
d_call: TRBD2
j_call: TRBJ2-1
clone_size: .
cdr3_aa: CASSPGGGLYNEQFF
cdr3_nt: TGTGCCAGCAGTCCCGGGGGGGGATTGTACAATGAGCAGTTCTTC

v_call: TRBV28
d_call: TRBD2
j_call: TRBJ2-3
clone_size: .
cdr3_aa: CASSLARGRATDTQYF
cdr3_nt: TGTGCCAGCAGTTTAGCTCGCGGGAGAGCAACAGATACGCAGTATTTT

v_call: TRBV10-3
d_call: .
j_call: TRBJ1-1
clone_size: .
cdr3_aa: CAISENGGGTEAFF
cdr3_nt: TGTGCCATCAGTGAAAATGGGGGTGGCACTGAAGCTTTCTTT

v_call: TRBV14
d_call: .
j_call: TRBJ1-6
clone_size: .
cdr3_aa: CASSRDFDNSPLHF
cdr3_nt: TGTGCCAGCAGCAGGGATTTCGATAATTCACCCCTCCACTTT

v_call: TRBV4-1
d_call: TRBD2
j_call: TRBJ2-7
clone_size: .
cdr3_aa: CASSQGLAGLYEQYF
cdr3_nt: TGCGCCAGCAGCCAAGGCCTAGCGGGACTCTACGAGCAGTACTTC

v_call: TRBV10-3
d_call: .
j_call: TRBJ2-3
clone_size: .
cdr3_aa: CAISDQSVTQYF
cdr3_nt: TGTGCCATCAGTGACCAGTCCGTTACGCAGTATTTT

v_call: TRBV19
d_call: .
j_call: TRBJ1-2
clone_size: .
cdr3_aa: CASSITDNNYGYTF
cdr3_nt: TGTGCCAGTAGTATCACTGACAACAACTATGGCTACACCTTC

v_call: TRBV1
d_call: .
j_call: TRBJ1-2
clone_size: .
cdr3_aa: CTSSPRGQGAQNGYTF
cdr3_nt: TGCACCAGCAGCCCAAGGGGACAGGGGGCGCAAAATGGCTACACCTTC

v_call: TRBV19
d_call: TRBD2
j_call: TRBJ2-1
clone_size: .
cdr3_aa: CASSPQSGGYNEQFF
cdr3_nt: TGTGCCAGTAGTCCCCAGAGCGGGGGCTACAATGAGCAGTTCTTC

v_call: TRBV7-2
d_call: .
j_call: TRBJ2-7
clone_size: .
cdr3_aa: CASSLALSFGYEQYF
cdr3_nt: TGTGCCAGCAGCCTAGCCCTTAGCTTTGGCTACGAGCAGTACTTC

v_call: TRBV5-8
d_call: TRBD2
j_call: TRBJ2-2
clone_size: .
cdr3_aa: CASSPGTSGITGELFF
cdr3_nt: TGTGCCAGCAGCCCGGGGACTAGCGGGATAACCGGGGAGCTGTTTTTT

v_call: TRBV12-5
d_call: .
j_call: TRBJ1-1
clone_size: .
cdr3_aa: CASVGGEMNTEAFF
cdr3_nt: TGTGCTAGTGTCGGAGGGGAAATGAACACTGAAGCTTTCTTT

v_call: TRBV4-2
d_call: TRBD2
j_call: TRBJ2-2
clone_size: .
cdr3_aa: CASSLRGGPRPGELFF
cdr3_nt: TGTGCCAGCAGCCTACGGGGGGGGCCACGGCCCGGGGAGCTGTTTTTT

v_call: TRBV30
d_call: TRBD2
j_call: TRBJ2-5
clone_size: once
cdr3_aa: CAWSVLAGGPQETQYF
cdr3_nt: TGTGCCTGGAGTGTACTAGCGGGAGGTCCCCAAGAGACCCAGTACTTC

v_call: TRBV7-6
d_call: TRBD2
j_call: TRBJ2-5
clone_size: .
cdr3_aa: CASSKGLAEETQYF
cdr3_nt: TGTGCCAGCAGCAAGGGACTAGCTGAAGAGACCCAGTACTTC

v_call: TRBV6-4
d_call: .
j_call: TRBJ1-1
clone_size: .
cdr3_aa: CASRRTTNTEAFF
cdr3_nt: TGTGCCAGCAGGCGGACAACGAACACTGAAGCTTTCTTT

v_call: TRBV4-2
d_call: .
j_call: TRBJ1-2
clone_size: .
cdr3_aa: CASSQDLGEDGYTF
cdr3_nt: TGTGCCAGCAGCCAAGATTTAGGGGAAGATGGCTACACCTTC

v_call: TRBV19
d_call: .
j_call: TRBJ1-3
clone_size: once
cdr3_aa: CASSPDRYSGNTIYF
cdr3_nt: TGTGCCAGTAGTCCAGACCGATACTCTGGAAACACCATATATTTT

v_call: TRBV5-1
d_call: TRBD1
j_call: TRBJ1-2
clone_size: .
cdr3_aa: CASSSTTGTGGAGYTF
cdr3_nt: TGCGCCAGCAGCTCCACCACCGGGACAGGGGGCGCGGGCTACACCTTC

v_call: TRBV9
d_call: .
j_call: TRBJ1-1
clone_size: .
cdr3_aa: CASSGSSGRTEAFF
cdr3_nt: TGTGCCAGCAGCGGCAGTAGCGGGCGGACTGAAGCTTTCTTT

v_call: TRBV19
d_call: .
j_call: TRBJ2-5
clone_size: .
cdr3_aa: CASSAGRMYQETQYF
cdr3_nt: TGTGCCAGTAGTGCGGGACGTATGTACCAAGAGACCCAGTACTTC

v_call: TRBV6-5
d_call: TRBD1
j_call: TRBJ1-5
clone_size: .
cdr3_aa: CASSLTGENQPQHF
cdr3_nt: TGTGCCAGCAGTTTGACAGGGGAAAATCAGCCCCAGCATTTT

v_call: TRBV30
d_call: .
j_call: TRBJ1-1
clone_size: .
cdr3_aa: CAWSVQAGRLTKNTEAFF
cdr3_nt: TGTGCCTGGAGTGTACAGGCAGGGCGGCTCACGAAAAACACTGAAGCTTTCTTT

v_call: TRBV2
d_call: TRBD1
j_call: TRBJ1-2
clone_size: .
cdr3_aa: CASSEDRTYYGYTF
cdr3_nt: TGTGCCAGCAGTGAGGACAGGACCTACTATGGCTACACCTTC

v_call: TRBV27
d_call: .
j_call: TRBJ2-4
clone_size: .
cdr3_aa: CASSLSAAGVRSDIQYF
cdr3_nt: TGTGCCAGCAGTTTATCTGCTGCAGGGGTTCGCTCTGACATTCAGTACTTC

v_call: TRBV4-3
d_call: .
j_call: TRBJ2-2
clone_size: .
cdr3_aa: CASSQELPGALGELFF
cdr3_nt: TGCGCCAGCAGCCAAGAGCTCCCAGGGGCCCTCGGGGAGCTGTTTTTT

v_call: TRBV29-1
d_call: .
j_call: TRBJ2-7
clone_size: .
cdr3_aa: CSVGDVQKYPYEQYF
cdr3_nt: TGCAGCGTCGGGGACGTCCAAAAGTACCCCTACGAGCAGTACTTC

v_call: TRBV5-1
d_call: .
j_call: TRBJ2-7
clone_size: few
cdr3_aa: CASSSGNVHEQYF
cdr3_nt: TGCGCCAGCAGCTCCGGGAATGTCCACGAGCAGTACTTC

v_call: TRBV7-2
d_call: .
j_call: TRBJ2-7
clone_size: .
cdr3_aa: CASSLGLQQYF
cdr3_nt: TGTGCCAGCAGCTTAGGACTACAGCAGTACTTC

v_call: TRBV11-3
d_call: .
j_call: TRBJ2-1
clone_size: .
cdr3_aa: CASSPGGRDEQFF
cdr3_nt: TGTGCCAGCAGCCCTGGGGGCCGGGATGAGCAGTTCTTC

v_call: TRBV28
d_call: .
j_call: TRBJ2-3
clone_size: .
cdr3_aa: CASRLPGNTQYF
cdr3_nt: TGTGCCAGCCGCTTACCGGGAAATACGCAGTATTTT

v_call: TRBV25-1
d_call: .
j_call: TRBJ2-3
clone_size: once
cdr3_aa: CASSGLRTVSSTDTQYF
cdr3_nt: TGTGCCAGCAGTGGCCTACGGACTGTGTCTAGCACAGATACGCAGTATTTT

v_call: TRBV5-6
d_call: TRBD2
j_call: TRBJ2-3
clone_size: once
cdr3_aa: CASSPWGLATDTQYF
cdr3_nt: TGTGCCAGCAGCCCGTGGGGACTAGCAACAGATACGCAGTATTTT